This TCR beta chain was captured by sequencing in a study of blood T cell repertoires in COVID-19. Clinical history as reported by participants underpinned cohort assignment. Germline CDR1 and CDR2: LNHDA and SQIVND (reference sequence). The CDR3 contains 15 residues. V lost 5 bases to trimming and J lost 0 bases; unmatched junction nucleotides: 5. Method: immunoSEQ multiplex PCR; TCRdb's copy keeps in-frame clones and lacks some. The sample carries some 250,000 clones, under 90% recorded once. The chain joins TRBV19 to TRBJ1-1; 8 nucleotides agree with TRBD1. The sequence derives from a man aged 18 to 35 who had recovered from COVID-19. Sequencing used PBMCs or T cells enriched from blood (not recorded which). The CDR3 nucleotides read TGTGCCAGTAGTTGGGCAGGGGGCTTGAACACTGAAGCTTTCTTT. Protein product: CASSWAGGLNTEAFF.